The clone carrying this TCR beta chain was observed a handful of times. This entry belongs to a study of T-cell reconstitution after alpha-beta-depleted transplantation in children. This CDR3 spans 12 amino acids. Germline loops: CDR1 GTSNPN, CDR2 SVGIG (reference sequence). Trimming took 6 bases from V and 2 from J, leaving 8 bases between them. During its preparation, the TCRbeta library received unique molecular identifiers. TCRdb processed the PCR reads anew with MiXCR; each CDR3 protein has one entry. The data hold about 600,000 distinct CDR3 sequences, with roughly a tenth observed a single time.

V usage is TRBV30 and J usage is TRBJ1-5; D possibly corresponds to TRBD1 (5 bases). The sequencing used PBMCs from the stem cell graft donor, collected from the stem cell graft. The source is a human donor who donated a stem cell graft to a child with acute myeloid leukemia. The CDR3 nucleotides are TGTGCCTGCAGGGAGGGCAATCAGCCCCAGCATTTT. Amino acid sequence: CACREGNQPQHF.